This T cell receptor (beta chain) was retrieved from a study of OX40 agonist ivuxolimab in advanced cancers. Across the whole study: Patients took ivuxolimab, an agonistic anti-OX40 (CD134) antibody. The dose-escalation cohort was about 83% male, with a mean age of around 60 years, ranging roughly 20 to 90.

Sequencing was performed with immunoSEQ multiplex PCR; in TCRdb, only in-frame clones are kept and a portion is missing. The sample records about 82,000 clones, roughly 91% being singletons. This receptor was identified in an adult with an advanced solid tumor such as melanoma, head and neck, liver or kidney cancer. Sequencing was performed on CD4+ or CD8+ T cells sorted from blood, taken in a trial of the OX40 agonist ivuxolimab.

The CDR3 protein is CASSLSGLANTGELFF. Written as DNA, the CDR3 is TGTGCCAGCAGCTTATCGGGACTAGCGAACACCGGGGAGCTGTTTTTT. The chain employs TRBV7-9 and TRBJ2-2, with TRBD2 matching 8 bases. CDR3 length: 16 residues. Per germline, CDR1 SEHNR and CDR2 FQNEAQ (reference sequence). The V gene end was trimmed by 2 bases and the J gene end by 0 bases; junction bases not matched to a gene: 2.